A single T cell receptor beta chain is shown here with its context. These data come from a study of blood T cell repertoires in COVID-19. The CDR3 spans 13 residues. Between the trimmed V and J ends, which lost 5 bases and 2 bases, there was a span of 9 bases. Germline lookup yields CDR1 SGHTA and CDR2 FQGTGA. Clones were sequenced by immunoSEQ multiplex PCR, and TCRdb holds only the in-frame ones, with some missing. The sample has under 300,000 clones, around 86% seen once. V is TRBV7-3 and J is TRBJ2-5; D is possibly TRBD2 (5 bases). The TCR originated in a man under 40 who had recovered from COVID-19. Specimen: peripheral blood. Here the CDR3 DNA reads TGTGCCAGCAGCAGCTGGACTCAAGAGACCCAGTACTTC. Residues: CASSSWTQETQYF. Full variable domain (remainder filled in from reference TRBV7-3 and TRBJ2-5): GAGVSQTPSNKVTEKGKYVELRCDPISGHTALYWYRQSLGQGPEFLIYFQGTGAADDSGLPNDRFFAVRPEGSVSTLKIQRTERGDSAVYLCASSSWTQETQYFGPGTRLLVL.